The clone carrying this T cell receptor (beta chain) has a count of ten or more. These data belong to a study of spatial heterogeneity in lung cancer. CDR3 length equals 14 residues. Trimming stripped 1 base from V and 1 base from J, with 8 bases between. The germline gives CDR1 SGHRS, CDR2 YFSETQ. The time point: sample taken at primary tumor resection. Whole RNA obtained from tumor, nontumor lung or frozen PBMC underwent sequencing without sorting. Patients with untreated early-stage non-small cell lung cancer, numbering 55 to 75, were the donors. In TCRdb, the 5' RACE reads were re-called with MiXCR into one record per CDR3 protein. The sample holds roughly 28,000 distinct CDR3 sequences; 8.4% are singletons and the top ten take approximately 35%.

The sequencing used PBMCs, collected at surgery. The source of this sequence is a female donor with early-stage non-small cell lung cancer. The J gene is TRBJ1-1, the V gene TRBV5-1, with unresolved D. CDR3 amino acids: CASSLRNQNTEAFF. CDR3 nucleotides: TGCGCCAGCAGCTTGCGAAATCAGAACACTGAAGCTTTCTTT.